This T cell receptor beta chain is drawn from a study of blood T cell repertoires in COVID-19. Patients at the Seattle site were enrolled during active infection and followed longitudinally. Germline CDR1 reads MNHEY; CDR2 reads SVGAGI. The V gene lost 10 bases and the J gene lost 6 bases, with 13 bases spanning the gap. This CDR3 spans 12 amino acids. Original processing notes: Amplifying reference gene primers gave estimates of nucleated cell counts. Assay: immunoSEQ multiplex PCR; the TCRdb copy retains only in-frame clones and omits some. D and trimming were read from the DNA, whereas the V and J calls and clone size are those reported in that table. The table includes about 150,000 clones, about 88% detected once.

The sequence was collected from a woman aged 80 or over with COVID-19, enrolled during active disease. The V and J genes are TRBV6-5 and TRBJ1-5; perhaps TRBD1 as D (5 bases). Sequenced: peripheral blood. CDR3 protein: CATGGIGQPQHF. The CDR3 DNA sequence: TGTGCCACCGGGGGTATAGGTCAGCCCCAGCATTTT.